The clone carrying this T cell receptor beta chain came up once. These data come from a study of cytomegalovirus exposure and HLA in healthy donors. Study details: The approximately 610 first-cohort repertoires shared a platform with the 100 to 150 validation repertoires, as reported in a later analysis.

After removal of 3 bases from V and 8 bases from J, the junction contained 7 bases not matched to a gene. The CDR3 has 14 residues. Germline V gives CDR1 SGDLS, CDR2 YYNGEE. Clones were read by immunoSEQ multiplex PCR, and TCRdb kept only the in-frame ones, dropping some. The sample has about 88,000 clones, around 96% seen once; the top ten hold 0.78%. The sample consisted of PBMCs. This chain uses TRBV9 with TRBJ2-4, with 8 bases that match TRBD2. This TCR derives from a man between 18 and 35 years old in good health and CMV-seronegative. Here the CDR3 reads CASSEGLGSHIQYF. CDR3 nucleotide sequence: TGTGCCAGCAGCGAGGGACTAGGCAGTCACATTCAGTACTTC.